Here is one T cell receptor (beta chain) with its context. As yet, its antigen is unknown. The data belong to a study of cytotoxic CD8 clonotypes in ibrutinib-treated CLL. Study-wide points: Clonality was higher at ibrutinib response and returned toward baseline at progression. Measured clonality at baseline was greater than in age-matched healthy donors and tracked with circulating CD8+ T-cell counts.

TCRdb's copy holds only in-frame clones and misses some; the assay was immunoSEQ multiplex PCR. The sample consists of 250,000 or so clones, under 80% of them appearing once. V lost 1 base, J lost 7 bases, and 9 bases stayed unmatched. The germline gives CDR1 SGHAT, CDR2 FQNNGV. The CDR3 has 17 amino acids. The chain links TRBV11-2 to TRBJ2-1, with 11 bases matching TRBD2. The origin of this receptor is a human donor with chronic lymphocytic leukemia. The source was PBMCs, collected after 24 months of ibrutinib treatment. CDR3 nucleotides: TGTGCCAGCAGCTTAGGCGTCGGGACTAGCGGTCGGAATGAGCAGTTCTTC. It translates to CASSLGVGTSGRNEQFF. The full variable domain, in which reference TRBV11-2 and TRBJ2-1 provide the parts outside the CDR3, is EAGVAQSPRYKIIEKRQSVAFWCNPISGHATLYWYQQILGQGPKLLIQFQNNGVVDDSQLPKDRFSAERLKGVDSTLKIQPAKLEDSAVYLCASSLGVGTSGRNEQFFGPGTRLTVL.